The sample holds a few counts of the clone carrying this T cell receptor (beta chain). This sample stems from a study of blood T cells in healthy people across ages. CDR1 and CDR2 from the germline V gene are SGDLS and YYNGEE. V was clipped by 5 bases and J by 3 bases, with 17 bases between them. CDR3 length: 15 residues. Alongside a J-beta primer mix, a sample-barcoded 5' primer served in a second PCR lasting 7 to 11 cycles. TCRdb used MiXCR to reprocess the 5' RACE reads, holding one entry per CDR3 protein. This sample has about 1.5 million distinct CDR3 sequences, with roughly 43% found just once. V usage is TRBV9 and J usage is TRBJ2-5, with D perhaps TRBD1 (5 bases). Sequenced input: blood. The receptor was derived from a woman aged 18-29 years in good health. CDR3 nucleotide sequence: TGTGCCAGCAGTTTTGGCAGGGTGACGGAAGAGACCCAGTACTTC. Translating it yields CASSFGRVTEETQYF.